Here is one T cell receptor (beta chain) with its context. The antigen is undetermined. The length of the CDR3 is 14 residues. V dropped 10 bases and J dropped 15; count of bases not matched to a gene: 14. From germline, CDR1 is MDHEN and CDR2 SYDVKM. Primers included in the PCR were 60 Vbeta and 13 Jbeta primers. Data came from immunoSEQ multiplex PCR; TCRdb stores just in-frame clones and leaves some out. The table lists around 75,000 clones. These data originate in a study of cytomegalovirus exposure and HLA in healthy donors. Study outcomes and limitations: Association of a missense DCLRE1C variant with TCR beta V- and J-gene trimming was reported in a later analysis. It was reported that the classifier diagnosed cytomegalovirus status with high specificity and sensitivity in both the original and validation cohorts. Productive status was seen about 90% or about 30% of the time for most TCR beta V segments in an earlier analysis. Across all donors, roughly uniform sequencing depth was an assumption of the presence/absence analyses.

The rearrangement joins TRBV28 to TRBJ2-1; 14 positions match TRBD2. Material: PBMCs. This receptor was taken from a boy younger than 18 in good health and CMV-seronegative. The CDR3 DNA is TGTGCCACCTCCAAGACTAGCGGGAGGGCCTTCCTGTTCTTC. Its protein is CATSKTSGRAFLFF.